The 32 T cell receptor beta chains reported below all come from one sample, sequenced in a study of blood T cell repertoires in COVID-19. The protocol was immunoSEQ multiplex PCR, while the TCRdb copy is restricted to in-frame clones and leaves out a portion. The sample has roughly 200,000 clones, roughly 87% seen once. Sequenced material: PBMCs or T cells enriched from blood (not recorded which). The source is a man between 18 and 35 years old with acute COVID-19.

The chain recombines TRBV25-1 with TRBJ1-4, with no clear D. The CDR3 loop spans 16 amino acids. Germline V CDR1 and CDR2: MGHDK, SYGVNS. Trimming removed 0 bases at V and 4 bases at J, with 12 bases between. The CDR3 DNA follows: TGTGCCAGCAGTGAATATCGCCTTCGGGGTAATGAAAAACTGTTTTTT. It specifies CASSEYRLRGNEKLFF.

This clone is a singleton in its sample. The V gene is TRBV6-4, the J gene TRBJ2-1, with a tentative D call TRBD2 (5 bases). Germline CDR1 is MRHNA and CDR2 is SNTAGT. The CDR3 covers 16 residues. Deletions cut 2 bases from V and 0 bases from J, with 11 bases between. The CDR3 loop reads CASSDHPRGSYNEQFF. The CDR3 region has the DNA TGTGCCAGCAGTGACCACCCCCGGGGCTCCTACAATGAGCAGTTCTTC.

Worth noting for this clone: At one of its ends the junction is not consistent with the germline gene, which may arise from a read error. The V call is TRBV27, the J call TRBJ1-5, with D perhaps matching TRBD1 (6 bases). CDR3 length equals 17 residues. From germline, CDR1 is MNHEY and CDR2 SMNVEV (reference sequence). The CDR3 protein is CASSLSGTLYSNQPQHF. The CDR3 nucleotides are TGTGCCAGCAGTCTATCCGGGACACTGTATAGCAATCAGCCCCAGCATTTT.

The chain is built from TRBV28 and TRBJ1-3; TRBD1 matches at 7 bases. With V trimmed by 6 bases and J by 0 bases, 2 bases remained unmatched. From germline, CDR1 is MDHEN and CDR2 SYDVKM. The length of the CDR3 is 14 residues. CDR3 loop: CASRQGLSGNTIYF. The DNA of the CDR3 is TGTGCCAGCAGACAGGGGCTCTCTGGAAACACCATATATTTT.

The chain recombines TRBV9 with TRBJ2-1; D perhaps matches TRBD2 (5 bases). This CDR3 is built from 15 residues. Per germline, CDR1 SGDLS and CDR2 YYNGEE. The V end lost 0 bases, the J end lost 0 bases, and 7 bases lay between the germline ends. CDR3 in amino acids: CASSVGESSYNEQFF. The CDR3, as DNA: TGTGCCAGCAGCGTAGGGGAGTCCTCCTACAATGAGCAGTTCTTC.

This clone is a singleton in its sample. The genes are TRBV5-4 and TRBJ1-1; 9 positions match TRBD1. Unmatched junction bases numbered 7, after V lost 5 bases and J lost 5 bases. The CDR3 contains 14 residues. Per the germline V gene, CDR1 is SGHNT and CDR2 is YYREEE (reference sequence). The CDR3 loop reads CASRGTGKRTEAFF. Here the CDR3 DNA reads TGTGCCAGCAGGGGGACAGGGAAAAGAACTGAAGCTTTCTTT. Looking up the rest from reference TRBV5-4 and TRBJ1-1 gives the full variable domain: ETGVTQSPTHLIKTRGQQVTLRCSSQSGHNTVSWYQQALGQGPQFIFQYYREEENGRGNFPPRFSGLQFPNYSSELNVNALELDDSALYLCASRGTGKRTEAFFGQGTRLTVV.

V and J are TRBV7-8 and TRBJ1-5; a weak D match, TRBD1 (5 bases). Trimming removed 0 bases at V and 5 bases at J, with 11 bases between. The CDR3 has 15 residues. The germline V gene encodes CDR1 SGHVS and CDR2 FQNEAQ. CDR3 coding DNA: TGTGCCAGCAGCTTAGCGAAGGGCAGGGATCAGCCCCAGCATTTT. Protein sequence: CASSLAKGRDQPQHF.

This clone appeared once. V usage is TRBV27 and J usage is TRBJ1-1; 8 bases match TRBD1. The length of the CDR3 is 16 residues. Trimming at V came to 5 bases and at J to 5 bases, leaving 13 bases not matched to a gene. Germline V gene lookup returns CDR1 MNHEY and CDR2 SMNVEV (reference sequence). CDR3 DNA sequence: TGTGCCAGCAGTATAAACCCCGGACAGGGAGGGACTGAAGCTTTCTTT. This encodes CASSINPGQGGTEAFF.

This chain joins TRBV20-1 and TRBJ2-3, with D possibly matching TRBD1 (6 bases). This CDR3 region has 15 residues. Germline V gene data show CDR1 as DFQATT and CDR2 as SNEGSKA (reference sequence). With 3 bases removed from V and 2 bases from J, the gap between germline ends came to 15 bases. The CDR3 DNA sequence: TGCAGTGCTAGTTACCAGGACAGTCCCACAGATACGCAGTATTTT. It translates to CSASYQDSPTDTQYF.

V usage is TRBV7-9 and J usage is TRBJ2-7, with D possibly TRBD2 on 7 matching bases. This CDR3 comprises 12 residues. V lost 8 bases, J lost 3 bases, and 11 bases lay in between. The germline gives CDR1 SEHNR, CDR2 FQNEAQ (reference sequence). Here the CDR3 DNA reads TGTGCCAGCGGGGGGGGCATCTACGAGCAGTACTTC. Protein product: CASGGGIYEQYF.

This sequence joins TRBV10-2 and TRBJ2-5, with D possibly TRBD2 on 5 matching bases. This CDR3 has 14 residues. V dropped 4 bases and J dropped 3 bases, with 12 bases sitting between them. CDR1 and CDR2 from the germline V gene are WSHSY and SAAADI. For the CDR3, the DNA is TGCGCCAGCAGTGGGTGGGAGATGGAAGAGACCCAGTACTTC. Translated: CASSGWEMEETQYF.

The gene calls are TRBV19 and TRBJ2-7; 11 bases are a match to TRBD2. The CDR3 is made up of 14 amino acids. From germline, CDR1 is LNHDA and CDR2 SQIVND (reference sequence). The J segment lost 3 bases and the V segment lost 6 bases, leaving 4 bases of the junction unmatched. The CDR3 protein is CASSLTSGIYEQYF. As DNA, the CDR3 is TGTGCCAGTAGCTTGACTAGCGGGATCTACGAGCAGTACTTC.

The CDR3 sequence is CASSEWQDYGYTF. The CDR3 DNA reads as TGCGCCAGCAGTGAATGGCAGGATTATGGCTACACCTTC. V usage is TRBV10-2 and J usage is TRBJ1-2; D is unclear. This CDR3 spans 13 amino acids. The V end was cut by 3 bases, the J end by 5 bases, with 10 bases between. The germline V gene has CDR1 WSHSY and CDR2 SAAADI.

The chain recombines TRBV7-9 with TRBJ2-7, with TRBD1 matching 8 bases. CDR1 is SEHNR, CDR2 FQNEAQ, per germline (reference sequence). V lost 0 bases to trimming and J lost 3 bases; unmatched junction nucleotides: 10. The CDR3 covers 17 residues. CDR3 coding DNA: TGTGCCAGCAGCTTAGCGTCCCCACAGGGGGTGGGCTACGAGCAGTACTTC. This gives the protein CASSLASPQGVGYEQYF.

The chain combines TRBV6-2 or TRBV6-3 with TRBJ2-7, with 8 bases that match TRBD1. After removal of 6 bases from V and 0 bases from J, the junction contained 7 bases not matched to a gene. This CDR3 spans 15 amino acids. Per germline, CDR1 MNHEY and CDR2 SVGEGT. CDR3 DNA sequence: TGTGCCAGCAGCCCCGGACAGGGACTCTCCTACGAGCAGTACTTC. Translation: CASSPGQGLSYEQYF.

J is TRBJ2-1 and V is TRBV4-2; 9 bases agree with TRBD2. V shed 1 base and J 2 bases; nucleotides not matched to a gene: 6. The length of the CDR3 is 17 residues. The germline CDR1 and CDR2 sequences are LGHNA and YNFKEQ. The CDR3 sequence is CASSQVGSGSPYNEQFF. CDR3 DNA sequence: TGTGCCAGCAGCCAAGTTGGTAGCGGGAGTCCCTACAATGAGCAGTTCTTC.

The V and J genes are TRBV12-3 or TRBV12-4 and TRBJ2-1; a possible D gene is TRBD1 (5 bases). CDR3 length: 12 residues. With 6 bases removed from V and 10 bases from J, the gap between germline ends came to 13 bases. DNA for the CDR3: TGTGCCAGCAGCCTGGCAGGGAACGAGCAGTTCTTC. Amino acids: CASSLAGNEQFF.

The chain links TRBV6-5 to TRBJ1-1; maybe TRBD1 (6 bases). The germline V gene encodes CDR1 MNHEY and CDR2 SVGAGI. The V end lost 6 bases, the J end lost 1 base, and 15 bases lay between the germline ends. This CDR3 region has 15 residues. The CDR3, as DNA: TGTGCCAGCAGGAATTGGGAGGGGGAGAACACTGAAGCTTTCTTT. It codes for CASRNWEGENTEAFF.

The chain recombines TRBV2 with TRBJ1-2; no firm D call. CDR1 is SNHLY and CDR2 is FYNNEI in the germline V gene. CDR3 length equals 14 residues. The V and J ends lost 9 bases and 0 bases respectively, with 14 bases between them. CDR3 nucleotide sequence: TGTGCCAGAACAAACCAGGCAACTAACTATGGCTACACCTTC. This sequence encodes CARTNQATNYGYTF. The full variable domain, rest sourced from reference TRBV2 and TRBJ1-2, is EPEVTQTPSHQVTQMGQEVILRCVPISNHLYFYWYRQILGQKVEFLVSFYNNEISEKSEIFDDQFSVERPDGSNFTLKIRSTKLEDSAMYFCARTNQATNYGYTFGSGTRLTVV.

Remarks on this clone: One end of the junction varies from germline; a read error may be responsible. CDR3 residues: CASSSRGDSNNEQFF. CDR3 in DNA: TGTGCCAGCAGCTCTAGAGGGGACTCCAACAATGAGCAGTTCTTC. V and J are TRBV5-4 and TRBJ2-1; a possible D gene is TRBD2 (6 bases). This CDR3 region has 15 residues. Germline loops: CDR1 SGHNT, CDR2 YYREEE (reference sequence).

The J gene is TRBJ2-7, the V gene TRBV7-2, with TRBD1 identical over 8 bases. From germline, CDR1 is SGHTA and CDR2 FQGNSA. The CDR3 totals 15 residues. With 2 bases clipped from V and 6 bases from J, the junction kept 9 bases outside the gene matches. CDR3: CASSLIPGGEFEQYF. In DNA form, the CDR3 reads TGTGCCAGCAGCTTAATCCCAGGGGGCGAGTTCGAGCAGTACTTC.

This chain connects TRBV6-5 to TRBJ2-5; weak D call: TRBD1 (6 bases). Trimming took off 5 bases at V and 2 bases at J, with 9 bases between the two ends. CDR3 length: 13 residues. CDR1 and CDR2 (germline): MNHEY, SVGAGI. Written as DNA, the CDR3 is TGTGCCAGCAGTCCGCAGGGGCAAGAGACCCAGTACTTC. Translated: CASSPQGQETQYF.

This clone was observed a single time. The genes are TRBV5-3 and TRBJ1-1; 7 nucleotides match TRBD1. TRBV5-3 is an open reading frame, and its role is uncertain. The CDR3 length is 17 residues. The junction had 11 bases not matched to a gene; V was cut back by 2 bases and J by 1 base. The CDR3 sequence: CARSFCRDSGTNTEAFF. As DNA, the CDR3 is TGTGCCAGAAGCTTTTGCCGGGACAGTGGGACGAACACTGAAGCTTTCTTT.

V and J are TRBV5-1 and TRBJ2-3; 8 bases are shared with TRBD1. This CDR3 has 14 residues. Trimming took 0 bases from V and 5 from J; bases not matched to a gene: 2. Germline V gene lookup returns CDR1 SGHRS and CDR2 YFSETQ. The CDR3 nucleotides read TGCGCCAGCAGCTTGGGACAGGGGAAAGATACGCAGTATTTT. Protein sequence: CASSLGQGKDTQYF.

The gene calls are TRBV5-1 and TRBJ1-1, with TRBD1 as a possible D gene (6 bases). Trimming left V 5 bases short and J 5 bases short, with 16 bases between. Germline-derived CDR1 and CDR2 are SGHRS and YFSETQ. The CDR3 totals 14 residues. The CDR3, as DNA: TGCGCCAGCAGAAAGGCAGGGGTTCTGACTGAAGCTTTCTTT. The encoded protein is CASRKAGVLTEAFF.

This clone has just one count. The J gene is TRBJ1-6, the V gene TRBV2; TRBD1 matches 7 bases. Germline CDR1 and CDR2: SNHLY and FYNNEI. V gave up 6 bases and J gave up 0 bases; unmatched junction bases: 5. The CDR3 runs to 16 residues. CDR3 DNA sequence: TGTGCCAGCAGGGACGACAGGGCCTCCTATAATTCACCCCTCCACTTT. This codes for CASRDDRASYNSPLHF.

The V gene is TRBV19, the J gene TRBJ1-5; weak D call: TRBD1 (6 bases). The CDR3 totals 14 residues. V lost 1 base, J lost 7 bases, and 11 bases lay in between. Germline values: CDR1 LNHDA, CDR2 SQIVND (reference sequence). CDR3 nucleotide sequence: TGTGCCAGTAGTATAGGGGGACATGGACAGCCCCAGCATTTT. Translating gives CASSIGGHGQPQHF.

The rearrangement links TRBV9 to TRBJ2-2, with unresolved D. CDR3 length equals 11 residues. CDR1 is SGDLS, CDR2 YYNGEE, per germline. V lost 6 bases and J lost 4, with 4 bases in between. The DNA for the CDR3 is TGTGCCAGCAAGAGCACCGGGGAGCTGTTTTTT. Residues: CASKSTGELFF.

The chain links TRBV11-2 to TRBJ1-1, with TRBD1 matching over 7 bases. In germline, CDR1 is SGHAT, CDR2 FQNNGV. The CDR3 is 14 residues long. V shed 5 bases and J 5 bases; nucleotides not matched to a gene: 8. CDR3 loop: CASSPRQGGTEAFF. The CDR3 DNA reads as TGTGCCAGCAGCCCTAGACAGGGCGGGACTGAAGCTTTCTTT.

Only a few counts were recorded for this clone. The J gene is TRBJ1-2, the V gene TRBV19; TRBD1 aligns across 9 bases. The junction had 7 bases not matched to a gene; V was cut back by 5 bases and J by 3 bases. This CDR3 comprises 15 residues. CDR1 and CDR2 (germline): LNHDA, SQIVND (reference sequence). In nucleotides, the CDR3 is TGTGCCAGTAGTGGCTACAGGGGGCAGGACTATGGCTACACCTTC. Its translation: CASSGYRGQDYGYTF.

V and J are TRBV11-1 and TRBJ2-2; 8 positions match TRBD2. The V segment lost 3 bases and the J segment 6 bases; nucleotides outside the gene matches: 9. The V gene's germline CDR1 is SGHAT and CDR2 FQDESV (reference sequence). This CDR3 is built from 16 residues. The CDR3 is CASSLGAGGLAGELFF. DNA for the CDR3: TGTGCCAGCAGCTTGGGCGCGGGAGGATTAGCCGGGGAGCTGTTTTTT.

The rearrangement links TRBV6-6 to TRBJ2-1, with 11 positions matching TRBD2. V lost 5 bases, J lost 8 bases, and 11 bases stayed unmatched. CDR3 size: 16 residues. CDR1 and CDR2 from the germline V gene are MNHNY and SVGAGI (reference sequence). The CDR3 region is CASSNPLAGVSDEQFF. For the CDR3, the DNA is TGTGCCAGCAGTAACCCACTAGCGGGAGTTTCGGATGAGCAGTTCTTC.